Below are 19 T cell receptor beta chains sequenced from a single sample in a study of blood T cell repertoires in COVID-19. Assay used: immunoSEQ multiplex PCR; TCRdb lists only in-frame clones, some missing. Counted here are under 15,000 clones, 71% occurring once; the ten biggest clones make up 6%. Sequences were obtained from peripheral blood. These receptors came from a man in his 60s with COVID-19, enrolled during active disease.

The chain employs TRBV6-5 and TRBJ1-1; 7 nucleotides line up with TRBD1. The V gene end was trimmed by 1 base and the J gene end by 1 base; junction bases not matched to a gene: 3. The germline V gene has CDR1 MNHEY and CDR2 SVGAGI. CDR3 size: 15 residues. The CDR3 sequence is CASSYWGTANTEAFF. CDR3 DNA: TGTGCCAGCAGTTACTGGGGGACAGCGAACACTGAAGCTTTCTTT.

The V gene is TRBV7-3, the J gene TRBJ2-3; TRBD2 might be the D (5 bases). CDR1 is SGHTA and CDR2 is FQGTGA in the germline V gene. Trimming removed 5 bases from V and 2 bases from J, with 8 bases in between. The CDR3 length is 13 residues. CDR3 region: CASSLDYTDTQYF. CDR3 coding DNA: TGTGCCAGCAGCCTTGACTACACAGATACGCAGTATTTT.

This chain joins TRBV6-2 or TRBV6-3 and TRBJ1-1, with D possibly being TRBD1 (6 bases). CDR1 MNHEY and CDR2 SVGEGT come from the germline V gene. The CDR3 is made up of 17 amino acids. The V gene lost 6 bases and the J gene lost 2 bases, with 22 bases spanning the gap. The CDR3 DNA sequence: TGTGCCAGCAGCCCCTCCTGGGCAGGGGAGTTTAACACTGAAGCTTTCTTT. Its protein product is CASSPSWAGEFNTEAFF.

J is TRBJ1-6 and V is TRBV3-1 (or the pseudogene TRBV3-2); D unclear. CDR3 size: 16 residues. V lost 0 bases and J 8 bases, leaving 14 bases between the germline ends. The germline V gene has CDR1 LGHDT and CDR2 YNNKEL (reference sequence). The CDR3 reads CASSQDLYSIYSPLHF. The CDR3 region has the DNA TGTGCCAGCAGCCAAGATTTGTACAGTATATATTCACCCCTCCACTTT.

The chain carries TRBV10-3 and TRBJ1-5; TRBD1 is a possible D gene (6 bases). Trimming stripped 4 bases from V and 6 bases from J, with 16 bases between. The germline gives CDR1 ENHRY, CDR2 SYGVKD. The CDR3 loop spans 15 amino acids. Written as DNA, the CDR3 is TGTGCCATCAGTGTGGGAGGGGGGGCTAGTCAGCCCCAGCATTTT. This codes for CAISVGGGASQPQHF.

V gene TRBV18 combines with J gene TRBJ2-2; 9 bases match TRBD1. Trimming took 3 bases from V and 4 from J; bases not matched to a gene: 3. The CDR3 extends over 15 amino acids. CDR1 and CDR2 (germline): KGHSH, LQKENI. In DNA form, the CDR3 reads TGTGCCAGCTCACCGGTACAGGGGGCCACCGGGGAGCTGTTTTTT. As protein: CASSPVQGATGELFF.

The chain combines TRBV6-5 with TRBJ2-1; 9 bases align to TRBD2. Germline loops: CDR1 MNHEY, CDR2 SVGAGI. The V segment lost 4 bases and the J segment 6 bases; nucleotides outside the gene matches: 10. This CDR3 has 16 residues. For the CDR3, the DNA is TGTGCCAGCAGTTTCCGTAGCGGGAGCGGGGGCAATGAGCAGTTCTTC. It codes for CASSFRSGSGGNEQFF.

This clone was counted a few times. The CDR3: CASSLVQRSNTEAFF. The CDR3, as DNA: TGTGCCAGCAGCTTAGTTCAGCGGAGCAACACTGAAGCTTTCTTT. J is TRBJ1-1 and V is TRBV11-3; unclear D gene. The germline V gene encodes CDR1 SGHNT and CDR2 YENEEA. CDR3 length: 15 residues. V lost 1 base and J lost 2, with 11 bases in between.

The chain combines TRBV6-6 with TRBJ1-3; D is unresolved. This CDR3 spans 14 amino acids. Trimming removed 2 bases from V and 1 base from J, with 6 bases in between. Looked up from germline, CDR1 is MNHNY and CDR2 is SVGAGI (reference sequence). CDR3 coding DNA: TGTGCCAGCAGTTACCCCAATTCTGGAAACACCATATATTTT. This gives the protein CASSYPNSGNTIYF.

The V gene is TRBV24-1, the J gene TRBJ1-4, with TRBD1 as a possible D gene (5 bases). CDR1 is KGHDR and CDR2 is SFDVKD in the germline V gene. V was shortened by 3 bases and J by 0 bases, with 13 bases between the two germline ends. The CDR3 contains 17 residues. The CDR3 reads CATSDGGSFATNEKLFF. The DNA of the CDR3 is TGTGCCACCAGTGATGGGGGGAGCTTTGCAACTAATGAAAAACTGTTTTTT.

V and J are TRBV7-2 and TRBJ2-1; possible D gene TRBD1, 5 bases. Germline V lookup: CDR1 SGHTA, CDR2 FQGNSA. The ends were cut back, 5 bases at V and 4 bases at J, with 9 bases in the middle. The CDR3 loop spans 13 amino acids. The CDR3 region has the DNA TGTGCCAGCAGCGTGGGGCGTTACAATGAGCAGTTCTTC. Its protein is CASSVGRYNEQFF.

V gene TRBV6-5 combines with J gene TRBJ1-3; the match to TRBD1 covers 7 bases. Germline V CDR1 and CDR2: MNHEY, SVGAGI. The CDR3 sequence is 15 residues long. The J segment lost 5 bases and the V segment lost 6 bases, leaving 10 bases of the junction unmatched. CDR3 residues: CASRSRQGLRNTIYF. DNA of the CDR3: TGTGCCAGCAGGTCGAGACAGGGTTTAAGAAACACCATATATTTT.

The chain is built from TRBV4-1 and TRBJ1-4; a possible D gene is TRBD1 (6 bases). V lost 0 bases, J lost 3 bases, and 17 bases lay in between. CDR1 is MGHRA and CDR2 is YSYEKL in the germline V gene. The CDR3 loop spans 18 amino acids. This chain's CDR3 is CASSQDRRQGSPNEKLFF. The CDR3 bases are TGCGCCAGCAGCCAAGATCGGAGGCAGGGGAGTCCTAATGAAAAACTGTTTTTT.

V gene TRBV28 combines with J gene TRBJ1-5, with D tentatively TRBD1 (6 bases). This CDR3 region has 17 residues. CDR1 and CDR2 from the germline V gene are MDHEN and SYDVKM. The V and J ends lost 2 bases and 3 bases respectively, with 17 bases between them. DNA of the CDR3: TGTGCCAGCAGTTTACGGGACATTGCACGGGACAATCAGCCCCAGCATTTT. Translating gives CASSLRDIARDNQPQHF.

The V and J genes are TRBV2 and TRBJ1-5; D perhaps matches TRBD1 (6 bases). The CDR3 consists of 15 residues. CDR1 and CDR2 (germline): SNHLY, FYNNEI. The V and J ends lost 6 bases and 3 bases respectively, with 15 bases between them. The CDR3 reads CASRLEGVLNQPQHF. The CDR3 coding sequence is TGTGCCAGCAGACTCGAGGGGGTGCTCAATCAGCCCCAGCATTTT.

The gene calls are TRBV7-2 and TRBJ2-1, with 10 bases identical to TRBD2. Germline V lookup: CDR1 SGHTA, CDR2 FQGNSA. CDR3 length equals 16 residues. V lost 6 bases to trimming and J lost 5 bases; unmatched junction nucleotides: 10. In nucleotides, the CDR3 is TGTGCCAGCAGTAGTGGGGGAACTAGCGGGGACAATGAGCAGTTCTTC. Translating it yields CASSSGGTSGDNEQFF.

This chain links TRBV18 with TRBJ1-1; D ambiguous. The CDR3 has 16 residues. Trimming cost V 3 bases and J 1 base, with 15 bases left between them. CDR1 KGHSH and CDR2 LQKENI come from the germline V gene. The CDR3 spells CASSPRGGPANTEAFF. CDR3 bases: TGTGCCAGCTCACCCCGTGGAGGGCCGGCGAACACTGAAGCTTTCTTT.

The rearrangement uses TRBV6-4 and TRBJ2-2; possible D gene TRBD1, 5 bases. The CDR3 has 14 residues. Germline V gives CDR1 MRHNA, CDR2 SNTAGT. The V end was cut by 3 bases, the J end by 4 bases, with 9 bases between. The CDR3 spells CASSEGQSTGELFF. The CDR3 nucleotides are TGTGCCAGCAGTGAGGGGCAGTCCACCGGGGAGCTGTTTTTT.

The chain has TRBV14 and TRBJ2-3; possible D gene TRBD2, 7 bases. V lost 0 bases and J lost 1, with 14 bases in between. This CDR3 is 17 amino acids long. Germline CDR1 SGHDN, CDR2 FVKESK. CDR3 sequence: CASSQEVGRGRTDTQYF. CDR3 DNA: TGTGCCAGCAGCCAAGAAGTCGGGCGGGGGCGCACAGATACGCAGTATTTT.